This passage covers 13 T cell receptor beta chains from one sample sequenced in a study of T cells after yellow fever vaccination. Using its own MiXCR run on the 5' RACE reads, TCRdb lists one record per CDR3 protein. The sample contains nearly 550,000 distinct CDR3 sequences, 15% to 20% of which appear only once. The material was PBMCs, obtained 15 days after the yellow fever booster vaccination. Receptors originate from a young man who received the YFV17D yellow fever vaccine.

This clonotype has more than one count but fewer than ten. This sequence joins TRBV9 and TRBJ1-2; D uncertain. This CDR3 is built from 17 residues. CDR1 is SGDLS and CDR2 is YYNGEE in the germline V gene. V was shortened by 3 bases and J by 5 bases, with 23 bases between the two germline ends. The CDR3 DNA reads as TGTGCCAGCAGCGGTATGGACCGCATCTCTAAGAAATATGGCTACACCTTC. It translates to CASSGMDRISKKYGYTF.

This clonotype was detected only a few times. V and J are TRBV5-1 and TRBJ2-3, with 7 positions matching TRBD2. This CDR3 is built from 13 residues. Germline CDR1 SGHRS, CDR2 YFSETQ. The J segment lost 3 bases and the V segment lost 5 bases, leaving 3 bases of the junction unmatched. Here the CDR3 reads CASRFGGTDTQYF. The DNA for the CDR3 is TGCGCCAGCAGATTCGGGGGGACAGATACGCAGTATTTT.

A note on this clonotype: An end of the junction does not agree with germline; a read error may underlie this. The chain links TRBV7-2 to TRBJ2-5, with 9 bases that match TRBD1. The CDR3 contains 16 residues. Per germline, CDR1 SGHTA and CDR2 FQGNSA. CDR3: CASTPLGQGGGETLYF. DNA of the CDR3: TGTGCCAGCACCCCACTGGGACAGGGAGGGGGGGAGACCCTGTACTTC.

The CDR3 spells CSGTLGGREQFF. CDR3 DNA: TGCAGTGGGACTCTCGGGGGCAGGGAGCAGTTCTTC. The rearrangement uses TRBV20-1 and TRBJ2-1, with D possibly called TRBD1 or TRBD2 (6 bases each). CDR3 length: 12 amino acids. Per the germline V gene, CDR1 is DFQATT and CDR2 is SNEGSKA (reference sequence). Deletions cut 7 bases from V and 10 bases from J, with 17 bases between.

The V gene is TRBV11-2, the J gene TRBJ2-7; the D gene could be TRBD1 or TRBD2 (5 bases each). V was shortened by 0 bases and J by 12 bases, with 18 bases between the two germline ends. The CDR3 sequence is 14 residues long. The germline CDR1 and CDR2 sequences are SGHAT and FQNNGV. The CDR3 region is CASSLDRGWGSAYF. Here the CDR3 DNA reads TGTGCCAGCAGCTTAGATCGCGGTTGGGGGTCCGCGTACTTC.

CDR3 sequence: CASRAGGANTGELFF. CDR3 coding DNA: TGTGCCAGCCGCGCGGGGGGTGCGAACACCGGGGAGCTGTTTTTT. The rearrangement uses TRBV5-4 and TRBJ2-2; 8 nucleotides match TRBD2. CDR1 and CDR2 (germline): SGHNT, YYREEE (reference sequence). The CDR3 extends over 15 amino acids. V dropped 7 bases and J dropped 0; count of bases not matched to a gene: 5.

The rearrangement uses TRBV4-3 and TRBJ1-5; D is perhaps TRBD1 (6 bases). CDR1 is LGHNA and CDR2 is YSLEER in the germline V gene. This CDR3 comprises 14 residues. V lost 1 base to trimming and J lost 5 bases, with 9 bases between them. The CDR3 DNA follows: TGCGCCAGCAGCCAAGGGGACACCTATCAGCCCCAGCATTTT. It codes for CASSQGDTYQPQHF.

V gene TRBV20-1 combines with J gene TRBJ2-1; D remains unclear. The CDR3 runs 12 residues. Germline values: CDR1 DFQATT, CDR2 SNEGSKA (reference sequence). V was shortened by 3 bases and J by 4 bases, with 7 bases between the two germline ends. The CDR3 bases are TGCAGTGCTAGCCAGATTTACAATGAGCAGTTCTTC. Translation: CSASQIYNEQFF.

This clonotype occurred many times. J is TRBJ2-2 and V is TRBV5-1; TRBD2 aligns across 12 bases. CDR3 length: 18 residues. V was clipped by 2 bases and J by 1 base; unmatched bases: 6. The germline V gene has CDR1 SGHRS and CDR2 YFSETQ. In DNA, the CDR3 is TGCGCCAGCAGCTTCCTAGCGGGAGGGCCTGGGAACACCGGGGAGCTGTTTTTT. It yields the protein CASSFLAGGPGNTGELFF.

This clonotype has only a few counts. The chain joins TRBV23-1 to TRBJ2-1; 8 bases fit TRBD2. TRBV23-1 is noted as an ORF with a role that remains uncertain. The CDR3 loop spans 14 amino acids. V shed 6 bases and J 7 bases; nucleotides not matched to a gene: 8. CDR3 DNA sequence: TGCGCCAGCAGATCGAGACTAGCGACAAATGAGCAGTTCTTC. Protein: CASRSRLATNEQFF.

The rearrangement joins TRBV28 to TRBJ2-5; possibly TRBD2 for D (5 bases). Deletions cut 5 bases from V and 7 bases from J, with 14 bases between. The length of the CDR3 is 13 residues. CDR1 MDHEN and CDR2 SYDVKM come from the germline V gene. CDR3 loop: CASSPWGVGTQYF. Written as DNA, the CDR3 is TGTGCCAGCAGTCCATGGGGAGTAGGGACCCAGTACTTC.

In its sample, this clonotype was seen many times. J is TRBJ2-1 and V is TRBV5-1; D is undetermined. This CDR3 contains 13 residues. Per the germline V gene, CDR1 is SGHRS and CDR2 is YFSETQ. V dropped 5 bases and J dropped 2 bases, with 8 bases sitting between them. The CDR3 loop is CASRRDTYNEQFF. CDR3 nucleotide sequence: TGCGCCAGCAGGCGTGACACCTACAATGAGCAGTTCTTC. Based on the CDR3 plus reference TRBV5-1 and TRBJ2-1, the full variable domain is KAGVTQTPRYLIKTRGQQVTLSCSPISGHRSVSWYQQTPGQGLQFLFEYFSETQRNKGNFPGRFSGRQFSNSRSEMNVSTLELGDSALYLCASRRDTYNEQFFGPGTRLTVL.

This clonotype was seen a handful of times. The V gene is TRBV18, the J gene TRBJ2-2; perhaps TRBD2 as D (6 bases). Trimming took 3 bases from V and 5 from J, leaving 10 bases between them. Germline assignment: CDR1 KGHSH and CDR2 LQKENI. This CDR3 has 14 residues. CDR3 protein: CASSPELATGELFF. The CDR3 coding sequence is TGTGCCAGCTCACCGGAACTAGCAACCGGGGAGCTGTTTTTT.